Below are 29 T cell receptor beta chains sequenced from a single sample in a study of T cells in Graves' hyperthyroidism and ophthalmopathy. TCR beta CDR3 sequences were amplified from RNA transcripts. A first-round RT-PCR of the TCR CDR3 used the HTBI primer set. TCRdb used MiXCR to reprocess the multiplex PCR reads, holding one entry per CDR3 protein. The repertoire holds 400,000 or so distinct CDR3 sequences, with roughly 15% as singletons. The specimen sequenced was blood. Receptors originate from a woman aged 55-69 years with Graves' ophthalmopathy.

The chain couples TRBV7-6 to TRBJ2-2, with 9 bases lining up with TRBD2. J was trimmed by 5 bases and V by 5 bases; bases with no gene match: 6. The length of the CDR3 is 15 residues. Germline loops: CDR1 SGHVS, CDR2 FNYEAQ. The CDR3 nucleotides read TGTGCCAGCAGCCTTAGCGGGAGCGGGACCGGGGAGCTGTTTTTT. This encodes CASSLSGSGTGELFF.

The table lists this clonotype with a few counts. The chain combines TRBV29-1 with TRBJ2-2, with D hard to call. This CDR3 region has 13 residues. The V end was cut by 6 bases, the J end by 1 base, with 9 bases between. Germline-derived CDR1 and CDR2 are SQVTM and ANQGSEA. CDR3 bases: TGCAGCGTGAAGACGGTGAACACCGGGGAGCTGTTTTTT. This encodes CSVKTVNTGELFF.

This clonotype came up a few times. This rearrangement joins TRBV12-3 or TRBV12-4 to TRBJ1-2; no firm D call. This CDR3 has 11 residues. V lost 6 bases to trimming and J lost 8 bases, with 10 bases between them. CDR3 sequence (DNA): TGTGCCAGCAGCGTCGGGTCGGGCTACACCTTC. Translated: CASSVGSGYTF.

A few counts support this clonotype. CDR3 residues: CASSQMGEDYNEQFF. CDR3 nucleotides: TGTGCCAGCAGCCAAATGGGGGAGGACTACAATGAGCAGTTCTTC. V and J are TRBV3-1 and TRBJ2-1; maybe TRBD2 (6 bases). The length of the CDR3 is 15 residues. CDR1 is LGHDT and CDR2 is YNNKEL in the germline V gene (reference sequence). V lost 2 bases and J 3 bases, leaving 11 bases between the germline ends.

The rearrangement links TRBV11-2 to TRBJ2-7; 11 bases agree with TRBD2. The CDR3 contains 17 residues. The germline CDR1 and CDR2 sequences are SGHAT and FQNNGV. V was pared by 5 bases and J by 2 bases, with 11 bases of the junction left unmatched. CDR3 sequence: CASSPARRLAGPYEQYF. The CDR3 bases are TGTGCCAGCAGCCCCGCCCGGAGACTAGCGGGGCCCTACGAGCAGTACTTC.

The chain employs TRBV7-9 and TRBJ1-3, with unresolved D. Trimming removed 1 base from V and 0 bases from J, with 7 bases in between. CDR1 is SEHNR, CDR2 FQNEAQ, per germline (reference sequence). This CDR3 contains 15 residues. CDR3 in DNA: TGTGCCAGCAGCTTAGTCGTCTACTCTGGAAACACCATATATTTT. This translates into CASSLVVYSGNTIYF.

This clonotype was found many times. The chain joins TRBV3-1 to TRBJ2-5; D gene uncertain. V lost 0 bases, J lost 2 bases, and 10 bases lay in between. This CDR3 has 15 amino acids. Looked up from germline, CDR1 is LGHDT and CDR2 is YNNKEL (reference sequence). As DNA, the CDR3 is TGTGCCAGCAGCCAAGATCAGGTGCAACAAGAGACCCAGTACTTC. As protein: CASSQDQVQQETQYF.

J is TRBJ1-6 and V is TRBV9; 10 positions match TRBD1. The germline V gene has CDR1 SGDLS and CDR2 YYNGEE. CDR3 length: 17 residues. Germline trimming cut 3 bases from V and 3 bases from J; bases unmatched to any gene: 6. The CDR3 DNA follows: TGTGCCAGCAGCGAGACAGGGGGCCCGGACTATAATTCACCCCTCCACTTT. Encoded protein: CASSETGGPDYNSPLHF.

Only a few counts were recorded for this clonotype. CDR3 in amino acids: CASSLLPPLRPSSYNEQFF. The CDR3 region has the DNA TGTGCCAGCAGCTTACTCCCACCGCTCAGACCTAGCTCCTACAATGAGCAGTTCTTC. This chain uses TRBV7-9 with TRBJ2-1; D remains unclear. V was clipped by 2 bases and J by 0 bases, with 20 bases between them. Germline assignment: CDR1 SEHNR and CDR2 FQNEAQ (reference sequence). The CDR3 spans 19 residues.

At least ten counts were recorded for this clonotype. V gene TRBV12-3 or TRBV12-4 combines with J gene TRBJ2-7, with unresolved D. The length of the CDR3 is 14 residues. Between the trimmed V and J ends, which lost 2 bases and 6 bases, there was a span of 14 bases. The CDR3: CASSLMGGRIEQYF. As DNA, the CDR3 is TGTGCCAGCAGTTTAATGGGCGGTAGAATCGAGCAGTACTTC.

This clonotype was detected many times. The gene calls are TRBV2 and TRBJ2-7; TRBD2 aligns across 7 bases. CDR1 is SNHLY, CDR2 FYNNEI, per germline. The V and J ends lost 3 bases and 3 bases, in that order; junction bases with no gene match: 5. This CDR3 spans 14 amino acids. DNA for the CDR3: TGTGCCAGCAGTGACACCGGACTAGTCTACGAGCAGTACTTC. Its translation is CASSDTGLVYEQYF.

This clonotype was seen repeatedly, ten times or more. V gene TRBV10-1 combines with J gene TRBJ1-1; D not certain. V was pared by 2 bases and J by 3 bases, with 10 bases between. This CDR3 spans 14 amino acids. Germline assignment: CDR1 WNHNN and CDR2 SYGVQD (reference sequence). CDR3 amino acids: CASSEQAGDTEAFF. The CDR3 region has the DNA TGCGCCAGCAGTGAGCAGGCCGGGGACACTGAAGCTTTCTTT.

Ten or more counts support this clonotype. This chain uses TRBV7-2 with TRBJ2-7; 7 nucleotides match TRBD2. CDR3 length: 13 residues. Per the germline V gene, CDR1 is SGHTA and CDR2 is FQGNSA. With V trimmed by 6 bases and J by 2 bases, 4 bases remained unmatched. The CDR3 nucleotides read TGTGCCAGCAGTTCTACTAGCGCCTACGAGCAGTACTTC. This encodes CASSSTSAYEQYF.

This clonotype occurred once. The V and J genes are TRBV6-5 and TRBJ1-2; D gene unclear. Trimming pared 4 bases from V and 7 bases from J, leaving 10 bases between. CDR1 is MNHEY and CDR2 is SVGAGI in the germline V gene. CDR3 size: 12 residues. DNA of the CDR3: TGTGCCAGCAGTTCCGGGGTCAGTGGCTACACCTTC. Translated, it gives CASSSGVSGYTF.

This clonotype occurred many times. The chain combines TRBV27 with TRBJ2-1; 10 nucleotides agree with TRBD2. The CDR3 has 15 residues. Trimming removed 3 bases from V and 6 bases from J; junction bases left unmatched: 5. CDR1 is MNHEY, CDR2 SMNVEV, per germline (reference sequence). CDR3 in amino acids: CASSLSLAGVNEQFF. CDR3 DNA sequence: TGTGCCAGCAGTTTGAGTCTAGCGGGAGTCAATGAGCAGTTCTTC.

This clonotype was counted many times. This rearrangement joins TRBV5-4 to TRBJ1-6; D ambiguous. Trimming cost V 0 bases and J 0 bases, with 10 bases left between them. The germline gives CDR1 SGHNT, CDR2 YYREEE (reference sequence). The CDR3 covers 17 residues. The CDR3 spells CASSLAQSRSYNSPLHF. The CDR3 DNA sequence: TGTGCCAGCAGCTTGGCCCAATCACGCTCCTATAATTCACCCCTCCACTTT.

The chain recombines TRBV18 with TRBJ2-2, with 8 positions matching TRBD1. Germline lookup yields CDR1 KGHSH and CDR2 LQKENI. Trimming cost V 3 bases and J 1 base; bases outside gene matches: 7. CDR3 length: 17 amino acids. CDR3 nucleotides: TGTGCCAGCTCACCCTTAGGTGGACAGGGGAACACCGGGGAGCTGTTTTTT. Translating it yields CASSPLGGQGNTGELFF. Full variable domain (remainder filled in from reference TRBV18 and TRBJ2-2): NAGVMQNPRHLVRRRGQEARLRCSPMKGHSHVYWYRQLPEEGLKFMVYLQKENIIDESGMPKERFSAEFPKEGPSILRIQQVVRGDSAAYFCASSPLGGQGNTGELFFGEGSRLTVL.

This clonotype was picked up many times. The chain combines TRBV28 with TRBJ2-7; perhaps TRBD2 as D (6 bases). V was trimmed by 6 bases and J by 4 bases, leaving 16 bases between them. The germline CDR1 and CDR2 sequences are MDHEN and SYDVKM. There are 14 residues in the CDR3. Here the CDR3 reads CASRTGVPMYEQYF. CDR3 DNA: TGTGCCAGCAGGACGGGAGTCCCAATGTACGAGCAGTACTTC.

There are many counts of this clonotype. The rearrangement links TRBV3-1 to TRBJ1-3; D unclear. The germline V gene has CDR1 LGHDT and CDR2 YNNKEL (reference sequence). The ends were cut back, 2 bases at V and 4 bases at J, with 3 bases in the middle. The CDR3 has 12 residues. CDR3: CASSQWGNTIYF. CDR3 coding DNA: TGTGCCAGCAGCCAATGGGGAAACACCATATATTTT.

This clonotype turned up a few times. The chain employs TRBV19 and TRBJ2-7; TRBD2 might be the D (6 bases). Trimming removed 7 bases at V and 3 bases at J, with 22 bases between. The CDR3 runs to 16 residues. The germline V gene has CDR1 LNHDA and CDR2 SQIVND (reference sequence). The CDR3 region has the DNA TGTGCCAGTAAATGTAGTAGGCGCGGGATAAACTACGAGCAGTACTTC. Translated: CASKCSRRGINYEQYF. The full variable domain, with the rest looked up from reference TRBV19 and TRBJ2-7, is DGGITQSPKYLFRKEGQNVTLSCEQNLNHDAMYWYRQDPGQGLRLIYYSQIVNDFQKGDIAEGYSVSREKKESFPLTVTSAQKNPTAFYLCASKCSRRGINYEQYFGPGTRLTVT.

The chain uses TRBV20-1 and TRBJ2-7; D might be TRBD2 (5 bases). Germline-derived CDR1 and CDR2 are DFQATT and SNEGSKA (reference sequence). V was shortened by 6 bases and J by 0 bases, with 15 bases between the two germline ends. This CDR3 region has 14 residues. CDR3 in amino acids: CSALIGNRSYEQYF. The CDR3 bases are TGCAGTGCGTTAATCGGGAACCGCTCCTACGAGCAGTACTTC.

A word on this clonotype: Since a much larger clone is just one base distant, this may be a read error. The chain carries TRBV27 and TRBJ2-7, with a weak D call TRBD2 (6 bases). Germline V gene lookup returns CDR1 MNHEY and CDR2 SMNVEV (reference sequence). The CDR3 runs to 17 residues. The chain's CDR3 is CASSLSMGGSGGYEQCF. The CDR3, as DNA: TGTGCCAGCAGTTTATCCATGGGGGGTAGCGGCGGGTACGAGCAGTGCTTC.

In its sample, this clonotype was seen a few times. The chain employs TRBV19 and TRBJ2-1; 8 bases fit TRBD2. CDR1 and CDR2 (germline): LNHDA, SQIVND (reference sequence). Unmatched junction bases numbered 7, after V lost 2 bases and J lost 1 base. The length of the CDR3 is 17 residues. CDR3 amino acids: CASSINGASGSYNEQFF. CDR3 nucleotide sequence: TGTGCCAGTAGTATAAATGGGGCTAGCGGGTCCTACAATGAGCAGTTCTTC. The full variable domain, with the rest looked up from reference TRBV19 and TRBJ2-1, is DGGITQSPKYLFRKEGQNVTLSCEQNLNHDAMYWYRQDPGQGLRLIYYSQIVNDFQKGDIAEGYSVSREKKESFPLTVTSAQKNPTAFYLCASSINGASGSYNEQFFGPGTRLTVL.

This clonotype was detected many times. V usage is TRBV11-2 and J usage is TRBJ1-4; 11 bases agree with TRBD1. The CDR3 consists of 15 residues. Germline V CDR1 and CDR2: SGHAT, FQNNGV. V was pared by 5 bases and J by 6 bases, with 5 bases of the junction left unmatched. In nucleotides, the CDR3 is TGTGCCAGCAGCCTGGACAGGGGGCGATATGAAAAACTGTTTTTT. Protein sequence: CASSLDRGRYEKLFF.

In its sample, this clonotype was seen many times. The chain employs TRBV20-1 and TRBJ2-7; D is unclear. Germline V gene data show CDR1 as DFQATT and CDR2 as SNEGSKA (reference sequence). V shed 3 bases and J shed 6 bases, with 9 bases lying between them. The CDR3 loop spans 11 amino acids. The CDR3 reads CSASGLGEQYF. CDR3 nucleotides: TGCAGTGCTAGTGGTCTGGGCGAGCAGTACTTC.

This clonotype was counted between two and nine times. V gene TRBV20-1 combines with J gene TRBJ2-4; weak D call: TRBD1 (6 bases). Germline lookup yields CDR1 DFQATT and CDR2 SNEGSKA (reference sequence). There are 13 residues in the CDR3. V gave up 5 bases and J gave up 0 bases, with 8 bases separating them. The CDR3 loop reads CSAEGVAKNIQYF. In DNA form, the CDR3 reads TGCAGTGCTGAGGGGGTAGCCAAAAACATTCAGTACTTC.

This clonotype was counted many times. This chain connects TRBV29-1 to TRBJ2-7; TRBD2 aligns across 16 bases. The CDR3 has 15 amino acids. The V segment lost 6 bases and the J segment 3 bases; nucleotides outside the gene matches: 5. Germline assignment: CDR1 SQVTM and CDR2 ANQGSEA. CDR3 protein: CSVGTSGRAVYEQYF. DNA for the CDR3: TGCAGCGTAGGGACTAGCGGGAGGGCCGTCTACGAGCAGTACTTC.

This sequence joins TRBV12-3 or TRBV12-4 and TRBJ2-2; D possibly corresponds to TRBD2 (7 bases). The CDR3 sequence is 19 residues long. V lost 5 bases and J 0 bases, leaving 22 bases between the germline ends. This CDR3 is CASSGGLAVPPPNTGELFF. CDR3 DNA sequence: TGTGCCAGCAGTGGGGGGCTAGCGGTTCCCCCCCCGAACACCGGGGAGCTGTTTTTT.

At least ten counts were recorded for this clonotype. This chain links TRBV7-2 with TRBJ2-7, with TRBD2 identical over 7 bases. V shed 3 bases, J shed 4 bases, and the junction held 3 bases outside the gene matches. The CDR3 runs to 13 residues. Germline lookup yields CDR1 SGHTA and CDR2 FQGNSA. The CDR3 DNA reads as TGTGCCAGCAGCTTCTTGCGGGGGTACGAGCAGTACTTC. It yields the protein CASSFLRGYEQYF. The complete variable domain, with remaining parts taken from reference TRBV7-2 and TRBJ2-7, reads GAGVSQSPSNKVTEKGKDVELRCDPISGHTALYWYRQSLGQGLEFLIYFQGNSAPDKSGLPSDRFSAERTGGSVSTLTIQRTQQEDSAVYLCASSFLRGYEQYFGPGTRLTVT.